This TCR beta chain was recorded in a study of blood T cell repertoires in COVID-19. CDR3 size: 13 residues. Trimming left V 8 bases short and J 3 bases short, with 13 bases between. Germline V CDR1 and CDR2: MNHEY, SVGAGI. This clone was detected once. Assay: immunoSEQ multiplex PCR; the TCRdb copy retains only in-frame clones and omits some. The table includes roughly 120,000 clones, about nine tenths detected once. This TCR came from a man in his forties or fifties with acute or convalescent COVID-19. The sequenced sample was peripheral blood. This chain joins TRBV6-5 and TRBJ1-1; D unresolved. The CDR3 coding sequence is TGTGCCAGCCTCCGGGGTCGGGACACTGAAGCTTTCTTT. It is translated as CASLRGRDTEAFF.